This TCR beta chain is from a study of beta chain features in type 1 diabetes. All of the isolated RNA was reverse transcribed, so expressed TCRB transcripts were sequenced. About 4 million reads per sample were averaged for naive, central memory and regulatory samples. TCRdb's copy holds only in-frame clones and misses some; the assay was immunoSEQ multiplex PCR. The sample includes approximately 250,000 clones, over 9.5% of them seen just once. The germline V gene has CDR1 SGHRS and CDR2 YFSETQ. CDR3 length: 15 amino acids. V was cut by 0 bases and J by 5 bases, with 12 bases left in between. The receptor comes from a young woman in good health. The sequenced material came from naive CD4+ T cells from blood. The V gene is TRBV5-1, the J gene TRBJ2-1; a weak D match, TRBD2 (6 bases). This CDR3 reads CASSLAGLSNNEQFF. In DNA, the CDR3 is TGCGCCAGCAGCTTGGCGGGACTCAGTAACAATGAGCAGTTCTTC.